This is a list of T cell receptor beta chains from one sample in a study of stem cell transplantation in POMP-related autoinflammatory disease. Libraries were prepared by immunoSEQ multiplex PCR; TCRdb keeps only in-frame clonotypes and omits some of them. The table lists tens of thousands of clones, approximately 78% of them singletons, with 2.5% in the top ten. The sample in question was CD4+ T cells from PBMCs, obtained before stem cell transplantation. The receptors here all came from a human donor with POMP-related autoinflammation and immune dysregulation (PRAID). CDR3s include the opening cysteine and the closing phenylalanine or tryptophan. A D gene is named only where the DNA matches it firmly. Clone size is shown for a subset of rows, as once, few, many or a class of expanded clone.

abundance	d_gene	v_gene	j_gene	CDR3nt	CDR3aa
-	-	TRBV29-1	TRBJ2-2	TGCAGCGTTGGTGGCACCGGGGAGCTGTTTTTT	CSVGGTGELFF
-	TRBD1	TRBV20-1	TRBJ1-2	TGCAGTGCTAGAGTACAGGGGGGCTACACCTTC	CSARVQGGYTF
few	-	TRBV6-5	TRBJ1-5	TGTGCCAGCAGTTCGGGCAGGGTCAGTCAGCCCCAGCATTTT	CASSSGRVSQPQHF
-	-	TRBV6-1	TRBJ2-3	TGTGCCAGCAGTGAACACGGAGCAGATACGCAGTATTTT	CASSEHGADTQYF
-	TRBD1	TRBV7-3	TRBJ2-7	TGTGCCAGCAGCTTAAAAGGGAGGGGACAGGGAACCTACGAGCAGTACTTC	CASSLKGRGQGTYEQYF
-	TRBD1	TRBV6-6	TRBJ2-5	TGTGCCAGCAGGACGGGACAGGGGATACAAGAGACCCAGTACTTC	CASRTGQGIQETQYF
-	-	TRBV19	TRBJ2-2	TGTGCCAGTAGTATCGCCGGGACACTACTTAACACCGGGGAGCTGTTTTTT	CASSIAGTLLNTGELFF
-	-	TRBV7-9	TRBJ1-1	TGTGCCACGAAAGGAGGAGAATCTGCTTTCTTT	CATKGGESAFF
-	TRBD1	TRBV5-1	TRBJ1-1	TGCGCCAGCAGGCTATCACAGGGGACTGAAGCTTTCTTT	CASRLSQGTEAFF
-	-	TRBV11-2	TRBJ2-4	TGTGCCAGCACCCCTTTAGCTGGCCTAGCCAAAAACATTCAGTACTTC	CASTPLAGLAKNIQYF
-	TRBD1	TRBV5-1	TRBJ2-2	TGCGCCAGCAGCGCTTGGGACAGCGGCACCGGGGAGCTGTTTTTT	CASSAWDSGTGELFF
-	-	TRBV6-4	TRBJ1-1	TGTGCCAGCTCGAGTCGGCCGGACACTGAAGCTTTCTTT	CASSSRPDTEAFF
-	-	TRBV28	TRBJ2-7	TGTGCCAGCAGTTTTTGGGTGAGCGAGCAGTACTTC	CASSFWVSEQYF
-	-	TRBV19	TRBJ2-1	TGTGCCAGTAGTGTCCAACCGGGATTAAACAATGAGCAGTTCTTC	CASSVQPGLNNEQFF
-	TRBD2	TRBV28	TRBJ2-3	TGTGCCAGCAGCCCACTTCTGCTAGCGGGAGTGACAGATACGCAGTATTTT	CASSPLLLAGVTDTQYF
-	-	TRBV11-2	TRBJ1-1	TGTGCCAGCAGCTTAGTAGGGAACACTGAAGCTTTCTTT	CASSLVGNTEAFF
few	-	TRBV4-2	TRBJ1-2	TGTGCCAGCAGCCAAGATTCAGGGACCCTTCCACATGGCTACACCTTC	CASSQDSGTLPHGYTF
-	-	TRBV29-1	TRBJ2-1	TGCAGCGTTGAGAGGTACAATGAGCAGTTCTTC	CSVERYNEQFF
-	-	TRBV21-1	TRBJ2-7	TGTGCCAGCAGCAAATCGGGGACAGGGCCGATCTCCTACGAGCAGTACTTC	CASSKSGTGPISYEQYF
-	TRBD2	TRBV9	TRBJ2-5	TGTGCCAGCAGCGGACCCCCTCGGACTAGCGGGTCCGCCCAAGAGACCCAGTACTTC	CASSGPPRTSGSAQETQYF
-	-	TRBV30	TRBJ2-3	TGTGCCTGGTCCCTTACAGATACGCAGTATTTT	CAWSLTDTQYF
-	TRBD1	TRBV25-1	TRBJ1-2	TGTGCCAGCAGTGAGGGACAGCATGGCTACACCTTC	CASSEGQHGYTF
few	TRBD1	TRBV30	TRBJ2-4	TGTGCCTGGAGTGTTGGACAGGCCGTATACTTC	CAWSVGQAVYF
-	-	TRBV6-6	TRBJ1-6	TGTGCCAGCAGTTACTCGACAGCGCCTAATTCACCCCTCCACTTT	CASSYSTAPNSPLHF
-	-	TRBV9	TRBJ2-1	TGTGCCAGCAGCGTAGGACTCAGCCTTTACAATGAGCAGTTCTTC	CASSVGLSLYNEQFF
-	-	TRBV30	TRBJ1-6	TGTGCCTGGAGTCAGGCAGACGCAATTTCACCCCTCCACTTT	CAWSQADAISPLHF
-	-	TRBV9	TRBJ1-6	TGTGCCAGCAGCCACCCCCACGGAGCCAATAATTCACCCCTCCACTTT	CASSHPHGANNSPLHF
-	-	TRBV21-1	TRBJ1-3	TGTGCCAGCAGCATCACAGGGAGCGGTGGAAACACCATATATTTT	CASSITGSGGNTIYF
-	-	TRBV5-1	TRBJ2-2	TGCGCCAGCAGCTCCATCATGAAGCCTCTTGGGGCATATGATACCGGGGAGCTGTTTTTT	CASSSIMKPLGAYDTGELFF
-	-	TRBV6-5	TRBJ1-2	TGTGCCAGCAGTTCGCCGGGGCAACAAAACAACTATGGCTACACCTTC	CASSSPGQQNNYGYTF
-	TRBD1	TRBV5-4	TRBJ1-1	TGTGCCAGCAGCTTGAGAGACAGGGGAAACACTGAAGCTTTCTTT	CASSLRDRGNTEAFF
-	-	TRBV29-1	TRBJ1-4	TGCAGCGGAACGCGTAATGAAAAACTGTTTTTT	CSGTRNEKLFF
-	-	TRBV4-1	TRBJ2-1	TGCGCCAGCCGTAATCTGGATGAGCAGTTCTTC	CASRNLDEQFF
-	-	TRBV9	TRBJ2-5	TGTGCCAGCAGCGTAGGGGATCTGGAGACCCAGTACTTC	CASSVGDLETQYF
-	-	TRBV9	TRBJ2-1	TGTGCCAGCAGCTTGCTTCAGGACAATGAGCAGTTCTTC	CASSLLQDNEQFF
-	TRBD2	TRBV4-1	TRBJ2-7	TGCGCCAGCAGCCATGCTAGCGGGAGGGAGTCCTACGAGCAGTACTTC	CASSHASGRESYEQYF
once	-	TRBV13	TRBJ1-1	TGTGCCAGCAGCTCCTTGGACAGAAGGAACACTGAAGCTTTCTTT	CASSSLDRRNTEAFF
-	-	TRBV28	TRBJ2-6	TGTGCCAGCAATCAGCTGGGGGTGAACTCTGGGGCCAACGTCCTGACTTTC	CASNQLGVNSGANVLTF
-	TRBD2	TRBV6-5	TRBJ2-1	TGTGCCACTAGTAGACTAGCGGGTACCGATGAGCAGTTCTTC	CATSRLAGTDEQFF
-	TRBD1	TRBV6-1	TRBJ1-1	TGTGCCAGCAGTGAAAGCACAGGGGCCGGATGGCTTGAAGCTTTCTTT	CASSESTGAGWLEAFF
-	TRBD2	TRBV7-9	TRBJ2-2	TGTGCCAGCAGCCTACTAGCGGGTCACACCGGGGAGCTGTTTTTT	CASSLLAGHTGELFF